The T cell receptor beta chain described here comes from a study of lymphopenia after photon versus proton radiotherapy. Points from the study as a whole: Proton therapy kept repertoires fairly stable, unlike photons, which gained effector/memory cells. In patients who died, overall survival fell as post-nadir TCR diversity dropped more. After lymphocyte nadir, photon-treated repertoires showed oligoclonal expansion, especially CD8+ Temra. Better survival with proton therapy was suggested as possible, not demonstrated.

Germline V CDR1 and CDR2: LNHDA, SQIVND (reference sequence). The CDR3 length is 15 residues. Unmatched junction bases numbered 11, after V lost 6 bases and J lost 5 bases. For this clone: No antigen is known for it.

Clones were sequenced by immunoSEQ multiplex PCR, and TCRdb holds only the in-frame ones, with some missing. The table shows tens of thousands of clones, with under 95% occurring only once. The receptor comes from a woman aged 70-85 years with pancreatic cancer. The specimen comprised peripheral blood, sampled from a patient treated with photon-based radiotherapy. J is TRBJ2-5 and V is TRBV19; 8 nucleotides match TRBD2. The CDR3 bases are TGTGCCAGTAGATATGGTGCGGGAGGTGGGGAGACCCAGTACTTC. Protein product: CASRYGAGGGETQYF.